The 13 T cell receptor beta chains reported below all come from one sample, sequenced in a study of CD8 T cells in ankylosing spondylitis. TCRdb used MiXCR to reprocess the 5' RACE reads, holding one entry per CDR3 protein. The data show 120,000 or so distinct CDR3 sequences, roughly 13% seen once. Sequencing used blood, either unsorted or a sorted T cell fraction (not recorded which). Every receptor here comes from a female donor with ankylosing spondylitis or in good health (not recorded which).

This clonotype was found many times. V and J are TRBV7-6 and TRBJ1-6; perhaps TRBD1 as D (5 bases). The germline V gene has CDR1 SGHVS and CDR2 FNYEAQ. This CDR3 region has 17 residues. Trimming shortened V by 3 bases and J by 0 bases, and 12 bases separated the two germline ends. CDR3 amino acids: CASSFGQGSSYNSPLHF. In DNA form, the CDR3 reads TGTGCCAGCAGCTTCGGGCAGGGTAGCTCCTATAATTCACCCCTCCACTTT. Supplemented by reference TRBV7-6 and TRBJ1-6, the full variable domain reads GAGVSQSPRYKVTKRGQDVALRCDPISGHVSLYWYRQALGQGPEFLTYFNYEAQQDKSGLPNDRFSAERPEGSISTLTIQRTEQRDSAMYRCASSFGQGSSYNSPLHFGNGTRLTVT.

This clonotype was seen ten or more times. The V gene is TRBV9, the J gene TRBJ2-3, with D tentatively TRBD2 (6 bases). The CDR3 loop spans 12 amino acids. Germline CDR1 SGDLS, CDR2 YYNGEE. With 4 bases removed from V and 5 bases from J, the gap between germline ends came to 8 bases. The CDR3 nucleotides are TGTGCCAGCAGCCGCGGGATAGATACGCAGTATTTT. Its translation is CASSRGIDTQYF.

This clonotype appeared many times. V usage is TRBV5-1 and J usage is TRBJ1-5, with 7 bases that match TRBD1. The CDR3 extends over 13 amino acids. Germline CDR1 is SGHRS and CDR2 is YFSETQ. J gave up 4 bases and V 7 bases, and 5 bases lay outside the gene matches. DNA of the CDR3: TGCGCCAGCCGTCAGGGGGAAAATCAGCCCCAGCATTTT. Encoded protein: CASRQGENQPQHF.

The chain recombines TRBV5-1 with TRBJ2-7; D remains unclear. Germline-derived CDR1 and CDR2 are SGHRS and YFSETQ. The V end was cut by 4 bases, the J end by 2 bases, with 13 bases between. The CDR3 extends over 14 amino acids. The CDR3 protein is CASSPKKNTYEQYF. In DNA, the CDR3 is TGCGCCAGCAGCCCGAAGAAGAACACCTACGAGCAGTACTTC.

This clonotype was recorded at least ten times. The rearrangement joins TRBV6-5 to TRBJ2-3; D is uncertain. Trimming took off 2 bases at V and 8 bases at J, with 11 bases between the two ends. CDR3 length: 13 residues. Germline V CDR1 and CDR2: MNHEY, SVGAGI. This chain's CDR3 is CASSYGLGGTQYF. CDR3 nucleotide sequence: TGTGCCAGCAGTTACGGTTTGGGTGGTACGCAGTATTTT.

This clonotype was seen only a few times. The chain couples TRBV2 to TRBJ2-3; the match to TRBD2 covers 10 bases. The trim removed 7 bases at V and 6 bases at J, leaving 7 bases unmatched. This CDR3 contains 14 residues. In germline, CDR1 is SNHLY, CDR2 FYNNEI. The CDR3 loop reads CASTLSGRDDTQYF. The CDR3 DNA is TGTGCCAGCACCTTAAGCGGGAGGGATGATACGCAGTATTTT.

This clonotype was recorded at least ten times. The rearrangement joins TRBV9 to TRBJ2-3; D is perhaps TRBD1 or TRBD2 (5 bases each). Trimming took 5 bases from V and 5 from J, leaving 15 bases between them. The CDR3 loop spans 14 amino acids. CDR1 is SGDLS, CDR2 YYNGEE, per germline. The DNA for the CDR3 is TGTGCCAGCAGGTCTACTTTGGGGGAAGATACGCAGTATTTT. It codes for CASRSTLGEDTQYF.

V gene TRBV29-1 combines with J gene TRBJ2-1; no definite D call. Germline V lookup: CDR1 SQVTM, CDR2 ANQGSEA. Trimming took off 3 bases at V and 1 base at J, with 13 bases between the two ends. The CDR3 is made up of 15 amino acids. This CDR3 reads CSVDGPHPSYNEQFF. DNA of the CDR3: TGCAGCGTTGACGGCCCCCACCCATCCTACAATGAGCAGTTCTTC.

This clonotype came up a few times. CDR3 loop: CSARGDRVSEAFF. As DNA, the CDR3 is TGCAGTGCTAGAGGGGACAGGGTCTCTGAAGCTTTCTTT. The chain couples TRBV20-1 to TRBJ1-1; TRBD1 aligns across 9 bases. Germline assignment: CDR1 DFQATT and CDR2 SNEGSKA (reference sequence). V was clipped by 1 base and J by 6 bases; unmatched bases: 3. The CDR3 runs to 13 residues.

Many counts were recorded for this clonotype. The CDR3 DNA sequence: TGTGCCAGCAGCCTCGGGGCTAGCGGGATTCAAGAGACCCAGTACTTC. Amino acids: CASSLGASGIQETQYF. The V call is TRBV4-2, the J call TRBJ2-5, with 9 bases that match TRBD2. The CDR3 length is 16 residues. Germline V CDR1 and CDR2: LGHNA, YNFKEQ. Trimming at V came to 4 bases and at J to 2 bases, leaving 8 bases not matched to a gene.

This clonotype showed up just a few times. The chain joins TRBV11-2 to TRBJ2-7; D possibly uses TRBD1 or TRBD2 (5 bases each). This CDR3 contains 11 residues. Germline loops: CDR1 SGHAT, CDR2 FQNNGV. V was cut by 1 base and J by 8 bases, with 6 bases left in between. The CDR3 reads CASSLVGQQYF. DNA of the CDR3: TGTGCCAGCAGCTTAGTGGGACAGCAGTACTTC.

The chain carries TRBV11-2 and TRBJ2-2; D not resolved. In germline, CDR1 is SGHAT, CDR2 FQNNGV. V was pared by 5 bases and J by 7 bases, with 8 bases between. The CDR3 covers 12 residues. The CDR3 reads CASSHGGGELFF. In DNA, the CDR3 is TGTGCCAGCAGCCACGGCGGCGGGGAGCTGTTTTTT.

In this sample, this clonotype turned up many times. This rearrangement joins TRBV29-1 to TRBJ2-6, with D perhaps TRBD1 (5 bases). The CDR3 is 14 amino acids. The V end was cut by 6 bases, the J end by 1 base, with 10 bases between. Per the germline V gene, CDR1 is SQVTM and CDR2 is ANQGSEA. DNA for the CDR3: TGCAGCGTGCACCAGGGATCTGGGGCCAACGTCCTGACTTTC. Translation: CSVHQGSGANVLTF.